These 16 T cell receptor beta chains originate from one sample sequenced in a study of blood T cell repertoires in COVID-19 (TCRdb year 2020). Receptor amplification or capture employed the immunoSEQ multiplex PCR assay. Entries here come from immuneACCESS through TCRdb and include only in-frame sequences with V and J called. Some clones fail to appear in such tables; in the studies checked, an unresolved V gene covers under half of the shortfall, and the cause of the remainder is unknown. This sample lists about 50,000 clones; 85% to 90% were detected once. The ten largest make up 3.5% to 4.5% of the sample. Material: peripheral blood. These receptors were taken from a man older than 75 with active COVID-19.

The rearrangement uses TRBV5-4 and TRBJ2-1, with a tentative D call TRBD2 (6 bases). Germline V gene data show CDR1 as SGHNT and CDR2 as YYREEE (reference sequence). The CDR3 sequence is 15 residues long. Trimming took 2 bases from V and 7 from J, leaving 16 bases between them. CDR3 amino acids: CASSLGLASPNEQFF. DNA for the CDR3: TGTGCCAGCAGCTTAGGGCTAGCGAGTCCAAATGAGCAGTTCTTC.

A single count supports this clone. The rearrangement joins TRBV28 to TRBJ2-1; 11 bases agree with TRBD1. V dropped 8 bases and J dropped 7; count of bases not matched to a gene: 4. This CDR3 region has 13 residues. The germline V gene has CDR1 MDHEN and CDR2 SYDVKM. The CDR3 nucleotides are TGTGCCAGCGGGGGGACAGGGGGGAATGAGCAGTTCTTC. Its protein product is CASGGTGGNEQFF.

This chain joins TRBV2 and TRBJ2-2; 10 nucleotides line up with TRBD2. This CDR3 is 13 amino acids long. Germline V CDR1 and CDR2: SNHLY, FYNNEI. Germline trimming cut 9 bases from V and 5 bases from J; bases unmatched to any gene: 3. The chain's CDR3 is CARGTSATGELFF. The CDR3 nucleotides are TGTGCCAGAGGGACTAGCGCTACCGGGGAGCTGTTTTTT.

CDR3 DNA sequence: TGCGCCAGCAGCTTGGGAGCGGGAGTATTACCCGGGGAGCTGTTTTTT. It specifies CASSLGAGVLPGELFF. The chain has TRBV5-1 and TRBJ2-2, with TRBD2 matching over 8 bases. Germline V lookup: CDR1 SGHRS, CDR2 YFSETQ. V was pared by 0 bases and J by 6 bases, with 7 bases of the junction left unmatched. CDR3 length equals 16 residues.

This rearrangement joins TRBV12-3 or TRBV12-4 to TRBJ2-1, with D perhaps TRBD2 (6 bases). The CDR3 covers 12 residues. Trimming cost V 5 bases and J 13 bases, with 15 bases left between them. In DNA form, the CDR3 reads TGTGCCAGCAGTAAGGCATCGCGGGGACAGTTCTTC. Amino acids: CASSKASRGQFF.

The chain has TRBV7-2 and TRBJ2-3, with 8 positions matching TRBD1. Germline V CDR1 and CDR2: SGHTA, FQGNSA. With V trimmed by 2 bases and J by 3 bases, 4 bases remained unmatched. The CDR3 runs to 15 residues. Written as DNA, the CDR3 is TGTGCCAGCAGCTTACAGGGGGCAAGGACAGATACGCAGTATTTT. Its protein is CASSLQGARTDTQYF.

The chain joins TRBV4-1 to TRBJ1-1; 10 bases are a match to TRBD1. The J segment lost 11 bases and the V segment lost 2 bases, leaving 8 bases of the junction unmatched. The CDR3 is 14 residues long. The V gene's germline CDR1 is MGHRA and CDR2 YSYEKL. CDR3 nucleotides: TGCGCCAGCAGCCAACCGACAGGGGGCGCGTATGCTTTCTTT. Residues: CASSQPTGGAYAFF.

The chain combines TRBV28 with TRBJ1-4; 7 bases map to TRBD1. V was clipped by 6 bases and J by 4 bases; unmatched bases: 8. The V gene's germline CDR1 is MDHEN and CDR2 SYDVKM. The CDR3 consists of 15 residues. In DNA, the CDR3 is TGTGCCAGCAGCCTAGGGGACAGAAATAATGAAAAACTGTTTTTT. It yields the protein CASSLGDRNNEKLFF.

The chain carries TRBV4-3 and TRBJ1-4; 8 bases fit TRBD1. Germline V CDR1 and CDR2: LGHNA, YSLEER. V trimming: 1 base; J trimming: 6 bases; junction bases outside the gene matches: 4. The CDR3 runs 15 residues. CDR3 nucleotide sequence: TGCGCCAGCAGCCAAGCAGGGGGCGTGGATGAAAAACTGTTTTTT. It codes for CASSQAGGVDEKLFF.

The rearrangement links TRBV11-2 to TRBJ1-1, with D possibly matching TRBD1 (6 bases). This CDR3 is 15 amino acids long. CDR1 SGHAT and CDR2 FQNNGV come from the germline V gene. Trimming took 5 bases from V and 2 from J, leaving 15 bases between them. CDR3 nucleotide sequence: TGTGCCAGCAGCGCCATACAGGGTATCAACACTGAAGCTTTCTTT. As protein: CASSAIQGINTEAFF. Full variable domain (remainder filled in from reference TRBV11-2 and TRBJ1-1): EAGVAQSPRYKIIEKRQSVAFWCNPISGHATLYWYQQILGQGPKLLIQFQNNGVVDDSQLPKDRFSAERLKGVDSTLKIQPAKLEDSAVYLCASSAIQGINTEAFFGQGTRLTVV.

This sequence joins TRBV6-1 and TRBJ2-6; the D gene is possibly TRBD1 (6 bases). Germline V gives CDR1 MNHNS, CDR2 SASEGT. Trimming left V 3 bases short and J 5 bases short, with 8 bases between. The CDR3 spans 14 residues. CDR3 coding DNA: TGTGCCAGCAGTGACCGGGACAGGGCCAACGTCCTGACTTTC. This codes for CASSDRDRANVLTF.

The genes are TRBV9 and TRBJ2-3; 7 bases agree with TRBD2. Germline V lookup: CDR1 SGDLS, CDR2 YYNGEE. This CDR3 is 16 amino acids long. With V trimmed by 2 bases and J by 0 bases, 6 bases remained unmatched. CDR3 DNA sequence: TGTGCCAGCAGCGTTTCGCCCGGGGGGAGCACAGATACGCAGTATTTT. Its protein product is CASSVSPGGSTDTQYF.

CDR3 sequence (DNA): TGTGCCAGCAGTTCCCGGAGGACTGAGCAGTTCTTC. Translation gives CASSSRRTEQFF. The gene calls are TRBV6-6 and TRBJ2-1, with D possibly TRBD2 on 5 matching bases. Germline V gene sequence: CDR1 MNHNY, CDR2 SVGAGI (reference sequence). V was trimmed by 4 bases and J by 9 bases, leaving 10 bases between them. This CDR3 is built from 12 residues.

The rearrangement links TRBV19 to TRBJ1-1, with a possible D match to TRBD1 (5 bases). The CDR3 spans 11 residues. Germline values: CDR1 LNHDA, CDR2 SQIVND (reference sequence). The V and J ends lost 5 bases and 5 bases respectively, with 6 bases between them. For the CDR3, the DNA is TGTGCCAGTAGTCGGACAACTGAAGCTTTCTTT. This gives the protein CASSRTTEAFF. The full variable domain, with the rest looked up from reference TRBV19 and TRBJ1-1, is DGGITQSPKYLFRKEGQNVTLSCEQNLNHDAMYWYRQDPGQGLRLIYYSQIVNDFQKGDIAEGYSVSREKKESFPLTVTSAQKNPTAFYLCASSRTTEAFFGQGTRLTVV.

This rearrangement joins TRBV7-2 to TRBJ2-5; 7 bases align to TRBD1. The CDR3 is 15 amino acids. The V gene's germline CDR1 is SGHTA and CDR2 FQGNSA. V trimming: 4 bases; J trimming: 1 base; junction bases outside the gene matches: 6. The CDR3 DNA is TGTGCCAGCAGCTCCCTTGGGACAGTCCAAGAGACCCAGTACTTC. Translation gives CASSSLGTVQETQYF. Variable domain in full (rest from reference TRBV7-2 and TRBJ2-5): GAGVSQSPSNKVTEKGKDVELRCDPISGHTALYWYRQSLGQGLEFLIYFQGNSAPDKSGLPSDRFSAERTGGSVSTLTIQRTQQEDSAVYLCASSSLGTVQETQYFGPGTRLLVL.

The J gene is TRBJ2-5, the V gene TRBV24-1, with D perhaps TRBD2 (6 bases). V gave up 9 bases and J gave up 9 bases, with 22 bases separating them. CDR3 size: 14 residues. Germline V lookup: CDR1 KGHDR, CDR2 SFDVKD. This CDR3 reads CATSSVDSRAAQYF. CDR3 nucleotide sequence: TGTGCCACCTCTAGCGTGGACTCACGGGCGGCCCAGTACTTC.